This TCR beta chain was documented in a study of regulatory T cells in long-lasting Graves disease (dated by TCRdb to the early 2020s). Background for the entire study: Antithyroid drugs had been taken for less than 3 months by newly diagnosed Graves' disease patients. The study took place in China and was registered as a clinical trial. This study used TCR sequencing and RNA sequencing of peripheral blood to compare persistent Graves' disease patients against newly diagnosed Graves' disease patients. A total of roughly 35 samples underwent TCR sequencing: about 13 from persistent and approximately 20 from newly diagnosed Graves' disease patients. The research as a whole found: As a limitation, the authors acknowledged that the small sample size may reduce accuracy. More public clonotypes were shared among persistent patients (over 2,500) than among newly diagnosed patients (more than 950). Compared with newly diagnosed patients, persistent Graves' disease patients had lower TCR Shannon entropy and fewer highly expanded clones, which suggests clonal expansion. TRBV28, TRBJ1-2 and TRBJ2-5 were preferentially used in persistent disease, while TRBV20-1 and TRBJ2-1 were favored in newly diagnosed disease. Only the TCR beta chain was sequenced and analyzed. Only peripheral blood was studied, because thyroid tissue, the primary lesion, was inaccessible.

CDR1 MNHEY and CDR2 SVGAGI were looked up in the germline V gene. Between the V and J ends, shortened by 6 bases and 6 bases respectively, the junction contains 18 bases. Measured from the cysteine to the phenylalanine, the CDR3 is 14 residues long. Only the CDR3 DNA stays, 42 bases, in frame from base 1. The sample's time point label, decoded: newly diagnosed GD, antithyroid drugs for less than 3 months. RNA was extracted from PBMCs in TRIzol for both TCR sequencing and RNA sequencing. The diagnosis of Graves' disease was made according to American Thyroid Association guidelines. Patients were recruited from an endocrinology department in Xi'an, China. From each patient, around 9 milliliters of peripheral blood was collected into an EDTA anticoagulant tube. PBMCs were isolated by Ficoll Paque Plus density gradient separation without further T cell sorting. An Agilent 2100 Bioanalyzer and agarose gel were used to check RNA quality, and a NanoDrop 2000 was used to measure RNA concentration.

Library preparation used multiplex PCR. The run used an Illumina HiSeq 4000. CDR3 regions were amplified by Arm-PCR with iRepertoire HTBI primers to construct TCR beta libraries. Before sequencing, the PCR products underwent gel purification. Turning to the authors' computational methods: Gene usage analysis of CDR3 amino acid clonotypes relied on the approximately 60 TRBV and 15 or so TRBJ segments identified across samples. Filtered high-quality paired reads were merged into contigs using COPE and FqMerger. Contigs were aligned with BLAST to IMGT TRBV, TRBD and TRBJ reference genes, and CDR3 was defined per IMGT. Any clonotype with a frequency above 0.1% was classified as a highly expanded clone. Shannon entropy served as the measure of repertoire diversity, while the Gini coefficient captured V-J evenness. Clonotypes shared by more than one individual were considered public. TCRdb trimmed public reads at Q25 via fastp, called clones via MiXCR and kept in-frame beta chains. Each entry merges the rows of one CDR3 protein and shows their most common DNA and genes. TCRdb's processing, not the authors' own work, is the source of the V and J calls. The sample records 400,000 to 650,000 distinct CDR3 sequences, around 15% of which are singletons. Around a quarter of the sample comes from the top ten.

There are a few counts of this clonotype. The specificity of this receptor is unknown. One base away there is no much larger clone; base qualities are not given. A further study also used this sample, focusing on T cells in Graves' hyperthyroidism and ophthalmopathy. The second source states: Stable Graves' hyperthyroidism was defined as the absence of progression to ophthalmopathy over 18 months of follow-up. Hyperthyroidism patients were newly diagnosed, with disease duration under 2 months, and aged 18 to 65 years. The study excluded patients with uncontrolled infections, other autoimmune diseases, pregnancy or lactation. Diagnoses were based on clinical symptoms, serum thyroxine and TRAb, thyroid ultrasound and orbital computed tomography. For the first round of RT-PCR on the TCR CDR3, the HTBI primer set was used together with the Qiagen OneStep RT-PCR kit. Most expanded thyroid clonotypes (frequency above 0.001) were also detected in blood, suggesting blood repertoires may reflect thyroid immune responses. In cross-validation, a model built on a 13 V-J signature told ophthalmopathy apart from stable hyperthyroidism with less than 90% sensitivity and about 81% specificity, and in testing the same model reached 80%/75%. In validation, progression to ophthalmopathy was predicted by the model with around 70% sensitivity and 72% to 80% specificity, a median of around 6.5 months before onset. To identify TCR V-J signatures that set the groups apart, the researchers used a discovery cohort of 95 to 100 patients, made up of approximately 43 with Graves' ophthalmopathy and around 58 with stable Graves' hyperthyroidism. An independent validation cohort of under 20 hyperthyroidism patients and some 15 patients who later progressed to ophthalmopathy tested prospective prediction of ophthalmopathy. The 100 discovery patients were divided at random into training and test sets in a 7:3 ratio. The study also compared thyroid tissue and blood T-cell repertoires from more than five Graves' hyperthyroidism patients. Once sampling was done, hyperthyroidism patients were given methimazole at a starting dose of 30 mg daily, whereas ophthalmopathy patients were given high-dose intravenous methylprednisolone. Libraries were constructed in a second round of multiplex PCR, after which size selection and purification were carried out. Paired-end sequencing of the libraries was performed with 100 bp reads on an Illumina HiSeq2000. SOAPnuke was used to process the raw data, removing reads that contained adapters or uncalled bases, had a mean Phred below 15, or lacked an exact match to the constant primer or identifier. High-quality paired reads were merged with COPE v1.2.5, and unique nucleotide sequences were defined as clonotypes. MiTCR v1.1 was used to align clonotypes to the IMGT TRBV, TRBD and TRBJ reference segments. The analysis included only V-J combinations with a frequency above 0.0001, which together covered approximately 99% of the repertoires. A TCS score was defined as the ratio of F50 (clonal expansion) to E x V (chaos), with BLOSUM62-based TCRdist applied between CDR3 peptides within each V-J. Welch's t-statistics and random forest reduced around 550 V-J features to 10 to 15, which were used in a naive Bayes classifier (R e1071). No statistical method was used to set the sample size in advance, and investigators knew the group allocation. The paper describes TCR Vbeta CDR3 sequencing of 140 or so peripheral blood samples, made up of 43 ophthalmopathy patients, approximately 73 hyperthyroidism patients and about 17 progressor patients.

The sample here was peripheral blood mononuclear cells (PBMCs), taken at new diagnosis, from a patient treated with antithyroid drugs. The TCR comes from a woman between 40 and 65 years old with Graves disease. Donor details come from another sample of the same person, matched by shared clones. The chain is assembled from TRBV6-5 and TRBJ2-7; matching of 5 bases hints at TRBD1 as the D gene. The nucleotide sequence is TGTGCCAGCAGCTACGATACAGGTTTAGGCGAGCAGTACTTC. Its translation is CASSYDTGLGEQYF.